Following are 2 T cell receptor beta chains from one sample sequenced in a study of vaccination and CD4 T cells after COVID-19. Sequenced with the Oncomine TCR Beta short-read assay was DNA taken from cultured CD4+ T cells. TCRdb re-analysed the PCR reads in MiXCR, keeping a single row per CDR3 protein. The sample lists approximately 16,000 distinct CDR3 sequences, more than 25% occurring once. Antigen specificity for these receptors is unknown. Treatment meaning: 10-day PBMC culture with coronavirus spike peptide pools or control peptides (ViraFEST assay). Sequencing was done on a sample of cultured CD4+ T cells from blood. The source is a human donor with COVID-19.

This clonotype has a single count. The chain couples TRBV14 to TRBJ2-1; D uncertain. This CDR3 is built from 14 residues. In germline, CDR1 is SGHDN, CDR2 FVKESK. Trimming stripped 0 bases from V and 7 bases from J, with 10 bases between. Written as DNA, the CDR3 is TGTGCCAGCAGCCAAGAAGGCTACCGAAATGAGCAGTTCTTC. Encoded protein: CASSQEGYRNEQFF.

This clonotype has just one count. This chain uses TRBV12-3 or TRBV12-4 with TRBJ2-3; D not resolved. There are 15 residues in the CDR3. Trimming stripped 3 bases from V and 0 bases from J, with 10 bases between. The CDR3 coding sequence is TGTGCCAGCAGTTTTAAACGCCACAGCACAGATACGCAGTATTTT. The encoded protein is CASSFKRHSTDTQYF.